A selection of T cell receptor beta chains follows, all from one sample in a study of early stage breast cancer tumors. Generated by immunoSEQ multiplex PCR, the TCRdb table keeps only in-frame clones and is missing some. The repertoire holds tens of thousands of clones, with approximately 72% as singletons. Sequencing was performed on blood. These receptors originate from a person aged 45 to 59 with breast cancer. The CDR3 runs from the conserved cysteine through the conserved F or W. Fields, in order: D gene, J gene, clone size, V gene, CDR3 protein, CDR3 DNA. D genes are given only for firm matches. Only part of the rows carry a size: once, few, many, or a class if the clone is expanded.

>.|TRBJ2-5|.|TRBV5-1
CASSSGQFIQTQYF
TGCGCCAGCAGCTCCGGACAGTTTATACAGACCCAGTACTTC
>TRBD2|TRBJ2-3|.|TRBV29-1
CSVEVAGGRTDTQYF
TGCAGCGTTGAAGTGGCGGGGGGGCGCACAGATACGCAGTATTTT
>.|TRBJ1-2|few|TRBV25-1
CASGERTAPYGYTF
TGTGCCAGCGGCGAGAGGACAGCCCCGTATGGCTACACCTTC
>TRBD1|TRBJ2-7|.|TRBV6-6
CASSYQHRGRSYEQYF
TGTGCCAGCAGTTACCAGCACAGGGGACGGTCCTACGAGCAGTACTTC
>.|TRBJ2-7|.|TRBV21-1
CASSNNPSGGLYEQYF
TGTGCCAGCAGCAACAACCCTAGCGGGGGACTCTACGAGCAGTACTTC
>TRBD1|TRBJ1-4|.|TRBV27
CASSTDRGDEKLFF
TGTGCCAGCAGTACTGACAGGGGAGATGAAAAACTGTTTTTT
>TRBD1|TRBJ2-3|.|TRBV7-9
CASSLDQGATDTQYF
TGTGCCAGCAGCTTAGATCAGGGGGCCACAGATACGCAGTATTTT
>TRBD2|TRBJ2-7|.|TRBV5-1
CASSGLAGGNEQYF
TGCGCCAGCAGTGGACTAGCGGGAGGTAACGAGCAGTACTTC
>.|TRBJ1-5|.|TRBV6-4
CASSLPVNNQPQHF
TGTGCCAGCAGCCTACCTGTTAACAATCAGCCCCAGCATTTT
>.|TRBJ1-5|.|TRBV5-5
CASSLARAVGQPQHF
TGTGCCAGCAGCTTGGCTCGAGCCGTCGGGCAGCCCCAGCATTTT
>TRBD2|TRBJ2-1|.|TRBV6-5
CASSLGLAGGGEQFF
TGTGCCAGCAGTCTGGGACTAGCGGGTGGGGGTGAGCAGTTCTTC
>TRBD2|TRBJ2-5|.|TRBV5-1
CASSLNAGGQETQYF
TGCGCCAGCAGCTTGAATGCGGGGGGGCAAGAGACCCAGTACTTC
>TRBD1|TRBJ1-5|few|TRBV2
CASRERGQSNQPQHF
TGTGCCAGCAGGGAAAGGGGGCAGAGCAATCAGCCCCAGCATTTT
>TRBD1|TRBJ2-5|.|TRBV19
CASSLGTGIGETQYF
TGTGCCAGTAGCCTGGGGACAGGGATTGGTGAGACCCAGTACTTC
>TRBD1|TRBJ1-2|.|TRBV2
CASSEGRGTGAVSYGYTF
TGTGCCAGCAGTGAAGGCCGGGGGACAGGGGCGGTTAGCTATGGCTACACCTTC
>TRBD1|TRBJ1-1|.|TRBV7-2
CASSPQGDINTEAFF
TGTGCCAGCAGCCCCCAGGGGGACATCAACACTGAAGCTTTCTTT
>.|TRBJ2-5|.|TRBV27
CASSLRLQPTGQYF
TGTGCCAGCAGTTTGCGCCTACAACCGACAGGCCAGTACTTC
>.|TRBJ1-2|.|TRBV7-3
CASSSETGSGYTF
TGTGCCAGCAGCTCCGAAACAGGAAGTGGCTACACCTTC
>TRBD1|TRBJ1-2|few|TRBV6-5
CASRSGTGYGYTF
TGTGCCAGCAGATCCGGGACAGGATATGGCTACACCTTC
>.|TRBJ2-7|.|TRBV9
CASSVSSSYEQYF
TGTGCCAGCAGCGTATCGTCCTCCTACGAGCAGTACTTC
>TRBD1|TRBJ2-4|.|TRBV5-1
CASSNSRDRDSSWSKNIQYF
TGCGCCAGCAGCAACAGTAGGGACAGGGACAGTTCATGGTCAAAAAACATTCAGTACTTC
>TRBD1|TRBJ1-6|few|TRBV4-3
CASSPMDRASSPLHF
TGCGCCAGCAGCCCAATGGACAGGGCGAGTTCACCCCTCCACTTT
>.|TRBJ2-1|.|TRBV2
CASSVSGNEQFF
TGTGCCAGCAGTGTCAGCGGTAATGAGCAGTTCTTC
>.|TRBJ1-1|.|TRBV7-8
CASSLGGQYEAFF
TGTGCCAGCAGCTTAGGGGGGCAGTACGAAGCTTTCTTT
>TRBD2|TRBJ2-1|.|TRBV7-6
CASSLQAGANNEQFF
TGTGCCAGCAGCTTACAAGCGGGAGCCAACAATGAGCAGTTCTTC
>.|TRBJ2-7|few|TRBV28
CASTSTDSYEQYF
TGTGCCAGCACTTCGACAGACTCCTACGAGCAGTACTTC
>TRBD1|TRBJ1-2|.|TRBV27
CASSFSGDRDGDYGYTF
TGTGCCAGCAGTTTCTCGGGGGACAGGGATGGTGACTATGGCTACACCTTC
>.|TRBJ1-2|few|TRBV2
CASSAISGWYGYTF
TGTGCCAGCAGTGCGATTTCAGGGTGGTATGGCTACACCTTC
>.|TRBJ1-2|.|TRBV28
CASSSRGGYGYTF
TGTGCCAGCAGTTCCCGGGGAGGCTATGGCTACACCTTC
>.|TRBJ2-1|few|TRBV7-6
CASARDSYNEQFF
TGTGCCAGCGCCAGGGACTCCTACAATGAGCAGTTCTTC
>TRBD2|TRBJ2-1|.|TRBV7-9
CASSHPSGSNDEQFF
TGTGCCAGCAGCCATCCTAGCGGGAGTAACGATGAGCAGTTCTTC
>.|TRBJ1-5|.|TRBV14
CASSPGLDQPQHF
TGTGCCAGCAGCCCGGGACTAGATCAGCCCCAGCATTTT
>.|TRBJ2-7|.|TRBV9
CASSVHAGLAYEQYF
TGTGCCAGCAGCGTACACGCGGGACTTGCCTACGAGCAGTACTTC
>.|TRBJ1-2|few|TRBV21-1
CASSKSRQGRGYGYTF
TGTGCCAGCAGCAAAAGTAGACAGGGGAGGGGGTATGGCTACACCTTC
>.|TRBJ2-3|.|TRBV9
CASSVAAGITDTQYF
TGTGCCAGCAGCGTAGCTGCGGGGATCACAGATACGCAGTATTTT
>TRBD1|TRBJ2-4|.|TRBV7-2
CASSEGARAKNIQYF
TGTGCCAGCAGTGAGGGGGCGAGGGCCAAAAACATTCAGTACTTC
>TRBD1|TRBJ2-3|.|TRBV19
CASRDRGAGTQYF
TGTGCCAGCCGGGACAGGGGCGCAGGGACGCAGTATTTT
>.|TRBJ2-7|.|TRBV6-1
CASSVRGTYEQYF
TGTGCCAGCAGCGTTAGGGGAACTTACGAGCAGTACTTC
>TRBD2|TRBJ2-7|.|TRBV6-1
CASSEREANEQYF
TGTGCCAGCAGTGAACGGGAGGCCAACGAGCAGTACTTC
>TRBD2|TRBJ2-2|.|TRBV11-2
CASSFLAGGTGELFF
TGTGCCAGCAGCTTTCTAGCGGGGGGGACCGGGGAGCTGTTTTTT
>.|TRBJ1-5|.|TRBV9
CASSGASGDNQPQHF
TGTGCCAGCAGCGGAGCATCAGGGGACAATCAGCCCCAGCATTTT
>.|TRBJ1-3|.|TRBV27
CASSFSSSGNTIYF
TGTGCCAGCAGTTTCTCCAGCTCTGGAAACACCATATATTTT
>TRBD1|TRBJ1-4|.|TRBV7-9
CASSPAGTGRNEKLFF
TGTGCCAGCAGCCCAGCCGGGACAGGAAGGAATGAAAAACTGTTTTTT
>TRBD2|TRBJ2-3|.|TRBV7-3
CASTEAGSTDTQYF
TGTGCCAGCACGGAAGCGGGGAGCACAGATACGCAGTATTTT
>TRBD1|TRBJ1-6|.|TRBV5-6
CASSQTGGRSPLHF
TGTGCCAGCAGCCAGACAGGGGGCAGATCACCCCTCCACTTT
>TRBD1|TRBJ2-7|.|TRBV19
CASSVGTGVYEQYF
TGTGCCAGTAGTGTGGGGACAGGGGTGTACGAGCAGTACTTC
>.|TRBJ2-7|.|TRBV27
CASSRQRASAYEQYF
TGTGCCAGCAGCCGGCAGAGGGCAAGTGCCTACGAGCAGTACTTC
>.|TRBJ2-6|.|TRBV27
CATKGDPGAGANVLTF
TGTGCCACCAAAGGGGATCCAGGGGCAGGGGCCAACGTCCTGACTTTC
>TRBD2|TRBJ2-7|few|TRBV2
CASSDLTSGRNEQYF
TGTGCCAGCAGTGATCTGACTAGCGGGAGGAACGAGCAGTACTTC
>TRBD1|TRBJ1-2|.|TRBV9
CASSGQGGRTPNYYGYTF
TGTGCCAGCAGCGGACAAGGGGGCAGAACGCCCAATTACTATGGCTACACCTTC
>.|TRBJ2-7|.|TRBV27
CASSLKGAVHEQYF
TGTGCCAGCAGTTTGAAAGGGGCTGTCCACGAGCAGTACTTC
>.|TRBJ1-2|.|TRBV7-2
CASSRTLGYGYTF
TGTGCCAGCAGCCGGACACTCGGCTATGGCTACACCTTC
>.|TRBJ2-4|.|TRBV10-3
CAISQPKDSNLNIQYF
TGTGCCATCAGTCAACCGAAAGACTCCAATCTTAACATTCAGTACTTC
>.|TRBJ2-2|.|TRBV5-5
CASSLGAGELFF
TGTGCCAGCAGCTTAGGAGCCGGGGAGCTGTTTTTT